The 22 T cell receptor beta chains listed next were all sequenced from one sample in a study of T cell responses to AZD1222 COVID-19 vaccine. The protocol was immunoSEQ multiplex PCR, while the TCRdb copy is restricted to in-frame clones and leaves out a portion. The table has some 150,000 clones, 80% to 95% seen once. The sequences come from peripheral blood, collected on day 0 of AZD1222 vaccination. The source is an adult in good health.

Notes on this clone: One end of the junction varies from germline; a read error may be responsible. The chain employs TRBV6-5 and TRBJ1-5, with unresolved D. CDR1 is MNHEY, CDR2 SVGAGI, per germline. This CDR3 region has 15 residues. The CDR3 DNA sequence: TGTGCCAGCAGTGACTCAGGAAATAGCAATCAGCCCCAGCATTTT. Residues: CASSDSGNSNQPQHF.

The chain employs TRBV4-2 and TRBJ1-5, with 8 positions matching TRBD1. The CDR3 length is 19 residues. The V and J ends lost 0 bases and 2 bases, in that order; junction bases with no gene match: 12. Germline assignment: CDR1 LGHNA and CDR2 YNFKEQ. The CDR3 DNA reads TGTGCCAGCAGCCAAGATTCAGGGGGCGAATTCGGGGGCAATCAGCCCCAGCATTTT. Protein product: CASSQDSGGEFGGNQPQHF.

The J gene is TRBJ2-3, the V gene TRBV10-2; TRBD1 matches at 7 bases. Germline CDR1 and CDR2: WSHSY and SAAADI. Unmatched junction bases numbered 21, after V lost 3 bases and J lost 6 bases. The CDR3 is 19 amino acids. The CDR3 reads CASSDIVGQLDRKRDTQYF. As DNA, the CDR3 is TGCGCCAGCAGTGATATCGTTGGCCAGTTGGACAGGAAAAGGGATACGCAGTATTTT.

The rearrangement links TRBV6-5 to TRBJ2-7, with 8 bases matching TRBD1. V lost 8 bases, J lost 0 bases, and 6 bases stayed unmatched. In germline, CDR1 is MNHEY, CDR2 SVGAGI. CDR3 length equals 14 residues. This CDR3 reads CASYSGGGSYEQYF. CDR3 in DNA: TGTGCCAGCTATTCAGGGGGCGGCTCCTACGAGCAGTACTTC.

This clone was counted once. The chain carries TRBV5-1 and TRBJ1-5; possibly TRBD1 for D (6 bases). Germline loops: CDR1 SGHRS, CDR2 YFSETQ. The CDR3 consists of 15 residues. V was clipped by 4 bases and J by 4 bases, with 15 bases between them. CDR3 sequence: CASSEQGTGNQPQHF. The CDR3 coding sequence is TGCGCCAGCAGCGAACAGGGCACAGGAAATCAGCCCCAGCATTTT.

The chain combines TRBV18 with TRBJ2-1; no clear D gene. Trimming took 3 bases from V and 10 from J, leaving 16 bases between them. CDR3 length equals 14 residues. Germline V CDR1 and CDR2: KGHSH, LQKENI. Here the CDR3 DNA reads TGTGCCAGCTCACCGATGGACGGCCTTGTGGAGCAGTTCTTC. It is translated as CASSPMDGLVEQFF.

The chain employs TRBV5-8 and TRBJ2-7; 7 positions match TRBD1. This CDR3 contains 15 residues. The junction had 7 bases not matched to a gene; V was cut back by 2 bases and J by 2 bases. From germline, CDR1 is SGHTS and CDR2 YDEGEE. The CDR3 nucleotides read TGTGCCAGCAGCTTAGGTCCAGGGACAGCCTACGAGCAGTACTTC. This sequence encodes CASSLGPGTAYEQYF.

V usage is TRBV18 and J usage is TRBJ2-7; 8 nucleotides match TRBD1. Per germline, CDR1 KGHSH and CDR2 LQKENI. The CDR3 loop spans 15 amino acids. V dropped 2 bases and J dropped 3; count of bases not matched to a gene: 6. This CDR3 is CASSPAQGGLYEQYF. The DNA of the CDR3 is TGTGCCAGCTCACCAGCACAGGGGGGCCTCTACGAGCAGTACTTC.

This CDR3 is CASSPSPGQGSNQPQHF. CDR3 in DNA: TGTGCCAGCAGCCCTAGCCCGGGACAGGGTAGTAATCAGCCCCAGCATTTT. V and J are TRBV7-9 and TRBJ1-5, with TRBD1 matching over 9 bases. The CDR3 spans 17 residues. Germline values: CDR1 SEHNR, CDR2 FQNEAQ (reference sequence). V shed 5 bases, J shed 4 bases, and the junction held 12 bases outside the gene matches.

This clone was seen more than once but under ten times. V is TRBV23-1 and J is TRBJ1-5; 7 bases fit TRBD1. TRBV23-1 is given ORF status, its function remaining uncertain. CDR3 length equals 16 residues. Losses at the gene ends were 2 bases for V and 9 bases for J; bases not matched to a gene: 13. In DNA form, the CDR3 reads TGCGCCAGCAGTCAACACAGGGGCACCGACATCTCGCCCCAGCATTTT. Amino acid sequence: CASSQHRGTDISPQHF.

The genes are TRBV7-2 and TRBJ2-7, with 13 nucleotides matching TRBD2. Germline CDR1 and CDR2: SGHTA and FQGNSA. After removal of 3 bases from V and 4 bases from J, the junction contained 6 bases not matched to a gene. The CDR3 contains 16 residues. This CDR3 reads CASSLEGTSGTYEQYF. The CDR3 DNA follows: TGTGCCAGCAGCTTGGAGGGGACTAGCGGGACTTACGAGCAGTACTTC.

This clone was detected once. The chain carries TRBV5-1 and TRBJ2-3; no clear D. The CDR3 contains 15 residues. V was clipped by 0 bases and J by 2 bases, with 10 bases between them. Germline V CDR1 and CDR2: SGHRS, YFSETQ. The CDR3 here is CASSLGPISTDTQYF. The CDR3 region has the DNA TGCGCCAGCAGCTTGGGCCCTATCTCCACAGATACGCAGTATTTT.

This chain links TRBV5-1 with TRBJ2-5; D is perhaps TRBD2 (5 bases). Germline V gene lookup returns CDR1 SGHRS and CDR2 YFSETQ. Trimming removed 0 bases from V and 5 bases from J, with 14 bases in between. The CDR3 runs to 15 residues. CDR3 region: CASSLGGFSRETQYF. DNA of the CDR3: TGCGCCAGCAGCTTGGGAGGGTTCTCCCGGGAGACCCAGTACTTC.

The genes are TRBV7-2 and TRBJ1-4; 9 nucleotides line up with TRBD1. V was pared by 5 bases and J by 6 bases, with 7 bases of the junction left unmatched. CDR1 and CDR2 from the germline V gene are SGHTA and FQGNSA. The CDR3 is 15 residues long. The CDR3 spells CASSPRTGEYEKLFF. CDR3 coding DNA: TGTGCCAGCAGCCCCAGGACAGGGGAATATGAAAAACTGTTTTTT.

This clone was counted once. The chain combines TRBV12-3 or TRBV12-4 with TRBJ1-1; unclear D gene. This CDR3 spans 12 amino acids. Trimming took off 6 bases at V and 6 bases at J, with 11 bases between the two ends. CDR3 protein: CASSRGEAEAFF. CDR3 DNA sequence: TGTGCCAGCAGCCGCGGGGAGGCTGAAGCTTTCTTT.

The V and J genes are TRBV7-9 and TRBJ2-1; 7 positions agree with TRBD2. Trimming cost V 3 bases and J 2 bases; bases outside gene matches: 1. CDR3 size: 14 residues. CDR1 and CDR2 (germline): SEHNR, FQNEAQ (reference sequence). Here the CDR3 reads CASSFGLAYNEQFF. DNA for the CDR3: TGTGCCAGCAGCTTCGGACTAGCCTACAATGAGCAGTTCTTC.

V usage is TRBV3-1 (or the pseudogene TRBV3-2) and J usage is TRBJ1-5, with 7 bases identical to TRBD1. Germline V gives CDR1 LGHDT, CDR2 YNNKEL (reference sequence). This CDR3 contains 15 residues. J was trimmed by 4 bases and V by 2 bases; bases with no gene match: 5. CDR3 DNA sequence: TGTGCCAGCAGCCAATTGGGACAGCCAAATCAGCCCCAGCATTTT. Amino acid sequence: CASSQLGQPNQPQHF.

The CDR3 DNA reads as TGTGCCACCGGGGACAGGAACACTGAAGCTTTCTTT. It codes for CATGDRNTEAFF. The V call is TRBV24-1, the J call TRBJ1-1, with 7 bases lining up with TRBD1. This CDR3 has 12 residues. V lost 9 bases and J lost 1; bases outside the gene matches: 1. Germline CDR1 is KGHDR and CDR2 is SFDVKD.

This clone was recorded a few times. V and J are TRBV29-1 and TRBJ2-1; D ambiguous. Germline V gives CDR1 SQVTM, CDR2 ANQGSEA. V was pared by 5 bases and J by 9 bases, with 14 bases between. CDR3 size: 12 residues. The CDR3 here is CSVFLSGGEQFF. CDR3 bases: TGCAGCGTTTTTCTGTCAGGCGGTGAGCAGTTCTTC.

This clone was detected once. The chain links TRBV2 to TRBJ1-5; D uncertain. CDR1 is SNHLY, CDR2 FYNNEI, per germline. This CDR3 is built from 12 residues. Trimming removed 0 bases at V and 8 bases at J, with 5 bases between. The CDR3 bases are TGTGCCAGCAGTGAAGCGCAAGAGCCCCAGCATTTT. Its translation: CASSEAQEPQHF.

This clone was seen once. This chain connects TRBV7-8 to TRBJ2-5; 10 bases map to TRBD2. V gave up 5 bases and J gave up 4 bases; unmatched junction bases: 10. The CDR3 totals 16 residues. Germline loops: CDR1 SGHVS, CDR2 FQNEAQ. CDR3 bases: TGTGCCAGCAGCCCCAGTGCAGCGGGGGGGCGAGAGACCCAGTACTTC. It is translated as CASSPSAAGGRETQYF.

The V and J genes are TRBV6-5 and TRBJ1-4; 7 nucleotides agree with TRBD1. The junction had 8 bases not matched to a gene; V was cut back by 6 bases and J by 10 bases. CDR1 is MNHEY and CDR2 is SVGAGI in the germline V gene. CDR3 size: 13 residues. The CDR3 sequence: CASRTTRGGKLFF. In DNA form, the CDR3 reads TGTGCCAGCAGAACTACCAGGGGGGGAAAACTGTTTTTT.